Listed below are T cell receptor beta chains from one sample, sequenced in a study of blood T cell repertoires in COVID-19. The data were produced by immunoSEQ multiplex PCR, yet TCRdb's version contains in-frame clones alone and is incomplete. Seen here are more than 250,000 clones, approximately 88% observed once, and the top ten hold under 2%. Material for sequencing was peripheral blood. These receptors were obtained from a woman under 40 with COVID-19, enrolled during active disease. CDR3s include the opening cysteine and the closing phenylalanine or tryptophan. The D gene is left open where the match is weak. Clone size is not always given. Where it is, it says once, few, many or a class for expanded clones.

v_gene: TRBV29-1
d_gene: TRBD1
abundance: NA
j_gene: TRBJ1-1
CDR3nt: TGCAGCGTTGATCCGACAGGGGGGGGTGGGAACACTGAAGCTTTCTTT
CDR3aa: CSVDPTGGGGNTEAFF

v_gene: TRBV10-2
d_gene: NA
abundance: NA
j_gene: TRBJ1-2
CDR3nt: TGCGCCAGCAGTGAATACACTAACTATGGCTACACCTTC
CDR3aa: CASSEYTNYGYTF

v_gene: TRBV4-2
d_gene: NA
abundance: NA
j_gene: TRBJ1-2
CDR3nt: TGTGCCAGCAGCCAGGGCCGGGGCTACACCTTC
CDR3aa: CASSQGRGYTF

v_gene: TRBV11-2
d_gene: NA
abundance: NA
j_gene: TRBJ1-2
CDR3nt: TGTGCCAGCAGCTCTGAGCGTTATGGCTACACCTTC
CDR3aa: CASSSERYGYTF

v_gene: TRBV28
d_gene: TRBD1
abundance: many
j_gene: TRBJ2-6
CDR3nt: TGTGCCAGCAGTTTAGTTGGACAGGGCTTCTCTGGGGCCAACGTCCTGACTTTC
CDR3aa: CASSLVGQGFSGANVLTF

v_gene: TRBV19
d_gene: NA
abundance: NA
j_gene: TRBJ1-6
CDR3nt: TGTGCCAGTAGTCCGGAGCCCGTTCGGAACTCTTCACCCCTCCACTTT
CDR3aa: CASSPEPVRNSSPLHF

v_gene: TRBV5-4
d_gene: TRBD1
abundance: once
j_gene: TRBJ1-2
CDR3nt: TGTGCCAGCACCGTGGGACAGGAGTGGTATGGCTACACCTTC
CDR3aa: CASTVGQEWYGYTF

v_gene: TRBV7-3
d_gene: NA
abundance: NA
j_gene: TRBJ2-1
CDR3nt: TGTGCCAGCAGCCGTTTCCGGGACAATGAGCAGTTCTTC
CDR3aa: CASSRFRDNEQFF

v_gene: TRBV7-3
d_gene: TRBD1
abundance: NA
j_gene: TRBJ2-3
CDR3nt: TGTGCCAGCAGCTTAACTGGGACAGGGGAAGTGAGAGATACGCAGTATTTT
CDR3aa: CASSLTGTGEVRDTQYF

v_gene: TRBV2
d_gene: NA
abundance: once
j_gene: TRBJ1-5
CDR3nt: TGTGCCAGCAGTAGGACAGACGGAAAAAATCAGCCCCAGCATTTT
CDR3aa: CASSRTDGKNQPQHF